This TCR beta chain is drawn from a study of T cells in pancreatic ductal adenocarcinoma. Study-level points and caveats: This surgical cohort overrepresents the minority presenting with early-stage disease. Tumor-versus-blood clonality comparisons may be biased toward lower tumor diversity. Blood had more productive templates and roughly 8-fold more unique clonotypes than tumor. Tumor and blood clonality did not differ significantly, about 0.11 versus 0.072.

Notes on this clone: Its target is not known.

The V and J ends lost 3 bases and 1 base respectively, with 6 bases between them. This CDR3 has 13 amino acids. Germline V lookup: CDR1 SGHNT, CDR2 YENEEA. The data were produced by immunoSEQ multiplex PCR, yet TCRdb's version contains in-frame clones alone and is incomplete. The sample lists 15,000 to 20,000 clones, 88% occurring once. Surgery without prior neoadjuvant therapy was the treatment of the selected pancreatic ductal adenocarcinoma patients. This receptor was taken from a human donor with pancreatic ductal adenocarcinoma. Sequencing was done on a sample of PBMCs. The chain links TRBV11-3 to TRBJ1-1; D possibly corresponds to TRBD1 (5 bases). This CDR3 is CASSFRENTEAFF. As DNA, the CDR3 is TGTGCCAGCAGCTTCAGGGAGAACACTGAAGCTTTCTTT.